The 8 T cell receptor beta chains in this list originate from one sample, sequenced in a study of T cell responses to AZD1222 COVID-19 vaccine. Sequenced by immunoSEQ multiplex PCR; TCRdb stores in-frame clones only, minus some. The table includes 24,000 or so clones, about nine tenths detected once. The sequenced sample was peripheral blood, obtained 28 days after the second AZD1222 dose. The receptor source for this set is an adult who received the AZD1222 COVID-19 vaccine.

The chain has TRBV6-5 and TRBJ2-1; no reliable D call. The ends were cut back, 8 bases at V and 8 bases at J, with 16 bases in the middle. The germline CDR1 and CDR2 sequences are MNHEY and SVGAGI. The CDR3 is 13 amino acids. CDR3 protein: CASEVTGVDEQFF. The CDR3 DNA reads TGTGCCAGCGAGGTGACTGGAGTCGATGAGCAGTTCTTC.

This clone was picked up a small number of times. V and J are TRBV7-9 and TRBJ2-1; 11 positions agree with TRBD2. The CDR3 runs 15 residues. CDR1 and CDR2 from the germline V gene are SEHNR and FQNEAQ (reference sequence). The V segment lost 6 bases and the J segment 7 bases; nucleotides outside the gene matches: 8. The CDR3 sequence is CASSFLAGGRNEQFF. The CDR3 coding sequence is TGTGCCAGCAGTTTTCTAGCGGGAGGCCGGAATGAGCAGTTCTTC.

The chain uses TRBV5-6 and TRBJ1-6, with 8 bases matching TRBD1. The CDR3 length is 16 residues. V lost 2 bases, J lost 10 bases, and 11 bases stayed unmatched. Germline V gives CDR1 SGHDT, CDR2 YYEEEE. CDR3 nucleotide sequence: TGTGCCAGCAGCTTAACCGGGACAGGAGATGGATCACCCCTCCACTTT. Encoded protein: CASSLTGTGDGSPLHF. The whole variable domain, filled in from reference TRBV5-6 and TRBJ1-6, reads DAGVTQSPTHLIKTRGQQVTLRCSPKSGHDTVSWYQQALGQGPQFIFQYYEEEERQRGNFPDRFSGHQFPNYSSELNVNALLLGDSALYLCASSLTGTGDGSPLHFGNGTRLTVT.

The V call is TRBV18, the J call TRBJ2-7; the D gene is possibly TRBD2 (6 bases). The length of the CDR3 is 12 residues. V lost 2 bases, J lost 6 bases, and 8 bases lay in between. Germline lookup yields CDR1 KGHSH and CDR2 LQKENI. The DNA of the CDR3 is TGTGCCAGCTCACCAGCGGGATTCGAGCAGTACTTC. It is translated as CASSPAGFEQYF.

J is TRBJ2-1 and V is TRBV7-9; a possible D gene is TRBD2 (6 bases). The CDR3 totals 12 residues. V was pared by 7 bases and J by 12 bases, with 16 bases between. Per germline, CDR1 SEHNR and CDR2 FQNEAQ (reference sequence). CDR3 DNA: TGTGCCAGCAACTCGGTCGGGAGTATGCAGTTCTTC. It translates to CASNSVGSMQFF.

V and J are TRBV3-1 (or the pseudogene TRBV3-2) and TRBJ2-6; no clear D gene. The germline CDR1 and CDR2 sequences are LGHDT and YNNKEL (reference sequence). Trimming removed 4 bases from V and 0 bases from J, with 7 bases in between. The CDR3 runs to 15 residues. The CDR3 spells CASSPAHSGANVLTF. The DNA for the CDR3 is TGTGCCAGCAGCCCCGCTCACTCTGGGGCCAACGTCCTGACTTTC.

J is TRBJ2-2 and V is TRBV19; D gene ambiguous. CDR3 size: 15 residues. CDR1 and CDR2 from the germline V gene are LNHDA and SQIVND (reference sequence). V was shortened by 3 bases and J by 4 bases, with 12 bases between the two germline ends. CDR3 region: CASSIRYGTTGELFF. The CDR3 nucleotides read TGTGCCAGTAGTATCAGATACGGCACCACCGGGGAGCTGTTTTTT.

The V call is TRBV19, the J call TRBJ2-3; 8 bases fit TRBD2. Looked up from germline, CDR1 is LNHDA and CDR2 is SQIVND (reference sequence). Unmatched junction bases numbered 8, after V lost 5 bases and J lost 7 bases. The length of the CDR3 is 14 residues. The CDR3 sequence: CASSLGTSFHTQYF. In nucleotides, the CDR3 is TGTGCCAGTAGTTTAGGGACTAGTTTCCATACGCAGTATTTT.